This T cell receptor (beta chain) derives from a study of T cell responses to AZD1222 COVID-19 vaccine. Findings and caveats of the study: Of the AZD1222 recipients, only 5 or 6 were seropositive at baseline. White British people made up most donors, females outnumbered males, and clonal diversity was possibly underestimated.

Worth noting for this clone: The antigen remains unidentified.

Second-dose intervals near 4 or 12 weeks were combined. The protocol was immunoSEQ multiplex PCR, while the TCRdb copy is restricted to in-frame clones and leaves out a portion. The data show 150,000 or so clones, about 89% seen once. The sequence was obtained from an adult who received the AZD1222 COVID-19 vaccine. The sample in question was peripheral blood, obtained 28 days after the second AZD1222 dose.

In nucleotides, the CDR3 is TGTGCCAGCAGCCGTACAGGGACGGGTAAGACCCAGTACTTC. Amino acid sequence: CASSRTGTGKTQYF. The V gene is TRBV6-5, the J gene TRBJ2-5, with D possibly matching TRBD1 (6 bases). Trimming took off 6 bases at V and 6 bases at J, with 17 bases between the two ends. The CDR3 loop spans 14 amino acids. The V gene's germline CDR1 is MNHEY and CDR2 SVGAGI.